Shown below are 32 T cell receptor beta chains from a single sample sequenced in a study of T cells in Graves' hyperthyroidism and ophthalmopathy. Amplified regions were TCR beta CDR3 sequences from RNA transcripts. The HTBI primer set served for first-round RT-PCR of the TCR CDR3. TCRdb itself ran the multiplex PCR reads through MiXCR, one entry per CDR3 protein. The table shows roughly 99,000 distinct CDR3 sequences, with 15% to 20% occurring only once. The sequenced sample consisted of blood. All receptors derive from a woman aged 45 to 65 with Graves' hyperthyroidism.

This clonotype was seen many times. The CDR3: CASSPPSSESTDTQYF. The CDR3, as DNA: TGTGCCAGCTCACCACCATCTAGCGAGTCGACAGATACGCAGTATTTT. The rearrangement uses TRBV18 and TRBJ2-3, with a tentative D call TRBD2 (6 bases). Germline CDR1 is KGHSH and CDR2 is LQKENI. This CDR3 spans 16 amino acids. V lost 0 bases and J 3 bases, leaving 13 bases between the germline ends. The entire variable domain, with the rest obtained from reference TRBV18 and TRBJ2-3, is as follows: NAGVMQNPRHLVRRRGQEARLRCSPMKGHSHVYWYRQLPEEGLKFMVYLQKENIIDESGMPKERFSAEFPKEGPSILRIQQVVRGDSAAYFCASSPPSSESTDTQYFGPGTRLTVL.

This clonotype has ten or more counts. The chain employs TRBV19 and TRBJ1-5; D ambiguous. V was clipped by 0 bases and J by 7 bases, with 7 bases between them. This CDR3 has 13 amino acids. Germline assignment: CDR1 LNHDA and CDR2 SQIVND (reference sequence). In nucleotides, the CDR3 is TGTGCCAGTAGTATAGAAGGGCGACAGCCCCAGCATTTT. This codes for CASSIEGRQPQHF.

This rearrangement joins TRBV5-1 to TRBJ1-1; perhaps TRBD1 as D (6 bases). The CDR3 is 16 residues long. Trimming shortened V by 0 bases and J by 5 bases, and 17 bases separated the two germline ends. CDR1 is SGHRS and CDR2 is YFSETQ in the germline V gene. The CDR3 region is CASSLDSRGFGTEAFF. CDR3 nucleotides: TGCGCCAGCAGCTTGGATAGCAGGGGATTCGGTACTGAAGCTTTCTTT.

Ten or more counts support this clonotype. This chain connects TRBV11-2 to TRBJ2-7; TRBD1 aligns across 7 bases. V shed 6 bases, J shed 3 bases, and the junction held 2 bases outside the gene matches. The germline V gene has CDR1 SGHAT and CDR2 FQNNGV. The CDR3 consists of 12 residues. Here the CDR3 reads CASRGDSYEQYV. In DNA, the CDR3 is TGTGCCAGCAGGGGGGACAGCTACGAGCAGTACGTC.

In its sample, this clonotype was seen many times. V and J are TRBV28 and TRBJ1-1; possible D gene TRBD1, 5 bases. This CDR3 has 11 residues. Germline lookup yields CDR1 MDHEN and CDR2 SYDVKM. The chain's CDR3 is CVSRVKTEAFF. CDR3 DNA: TGTGTGAGCAGGGTAAAAACTGAAGCTTTCTTT.

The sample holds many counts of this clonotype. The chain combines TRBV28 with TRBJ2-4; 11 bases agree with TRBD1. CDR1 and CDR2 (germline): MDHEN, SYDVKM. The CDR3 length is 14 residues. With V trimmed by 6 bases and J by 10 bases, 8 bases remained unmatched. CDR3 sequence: CASSLGQGAVIQYF. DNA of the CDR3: TGTGCCAGCAGCCTCGGACAGGGGGCTGTAATTCAGTACTTC.

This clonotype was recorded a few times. The CDR3 protein is CAWSTSSGYTF. In nucleotides, the CDR3 is TGTGCCTGGAGTACAAGTAGTGGCTACACCTTC. The rearrangement joins TRBV30 to TRBJ1-2; D is undetermined. With 2 bases removed from V and 7 bases from J, the gap between germline ends came to 8 bases. Germline lookup yields CDR1 GTSNPN and CDR2 SVGIG (reference sequence). The CDR3 totals 11 residues.

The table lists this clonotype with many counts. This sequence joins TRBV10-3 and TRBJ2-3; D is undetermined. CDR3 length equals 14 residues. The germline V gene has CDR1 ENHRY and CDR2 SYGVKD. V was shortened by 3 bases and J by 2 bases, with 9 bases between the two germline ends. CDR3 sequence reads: CAISDIGPTDTQYF. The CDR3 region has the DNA TGTGCCATCAGTGATATCGGACCCACAGATACGCAGTATTTT.

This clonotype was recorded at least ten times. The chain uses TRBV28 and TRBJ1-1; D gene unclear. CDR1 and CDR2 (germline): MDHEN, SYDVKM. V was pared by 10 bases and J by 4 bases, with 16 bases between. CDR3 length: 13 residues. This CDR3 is CATKDPSGTEAFF. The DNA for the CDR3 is TGTGCCACCAAGGACCCTTCGGGCACTGAAGCTTTCTTT.

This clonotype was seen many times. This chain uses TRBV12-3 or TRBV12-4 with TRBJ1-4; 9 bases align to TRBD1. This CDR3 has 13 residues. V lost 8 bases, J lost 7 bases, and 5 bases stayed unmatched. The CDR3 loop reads CASSGQGGEKLFF. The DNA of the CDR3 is TGTGCCAGCTCGGGACAGGGTGGTGAAAAACTGTTTTTT.

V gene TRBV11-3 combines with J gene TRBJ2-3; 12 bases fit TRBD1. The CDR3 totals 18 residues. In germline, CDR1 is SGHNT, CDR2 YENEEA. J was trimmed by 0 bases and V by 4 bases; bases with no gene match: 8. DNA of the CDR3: TGTGCCAGCAGCTCCACCCCGGGACAGGGGGCTAGCACAGATACGCAGTATTTT. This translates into CASSSTPGQGASTDTQYF.

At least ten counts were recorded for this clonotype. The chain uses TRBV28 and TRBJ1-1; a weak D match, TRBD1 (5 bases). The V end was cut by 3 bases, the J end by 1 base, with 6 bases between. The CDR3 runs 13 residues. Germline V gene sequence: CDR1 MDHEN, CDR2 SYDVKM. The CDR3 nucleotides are TGTGCCAGCAGTTTCAGGGAGAACACTGAAGCTTTCTTT. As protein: CASSFRENTEAFF.

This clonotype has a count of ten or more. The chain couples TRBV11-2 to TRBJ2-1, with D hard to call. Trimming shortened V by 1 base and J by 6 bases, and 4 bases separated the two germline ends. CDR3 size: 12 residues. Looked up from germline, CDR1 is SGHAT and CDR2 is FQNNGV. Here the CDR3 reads CASSLVGNEQFF. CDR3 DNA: TGTGCCAGCAGCTTAGTGGGCAATGAGCAGTTCTTC. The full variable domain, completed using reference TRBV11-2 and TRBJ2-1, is EAGVAQSPRYKIIEKRQSVAFWCNPISGHATLYWYQQILGQGPKLLIQFQNNGVVDDSQLPKDRFSAERLKGVDSTLKIQPAKLEDSAVYLCASSLVGNEQFFGPGTRLTVL.

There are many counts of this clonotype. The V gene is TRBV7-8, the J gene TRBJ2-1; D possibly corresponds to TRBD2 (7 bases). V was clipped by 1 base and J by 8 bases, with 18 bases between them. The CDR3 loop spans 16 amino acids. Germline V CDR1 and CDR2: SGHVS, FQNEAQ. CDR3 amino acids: CASSLVRGGGGDEQFF. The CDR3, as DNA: TGTGCCAGCAGCTTAGTCAGAGGTGGGGGGGGCGATGAGCAGTTCTTC.

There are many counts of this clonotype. CDR3 bases: TGTGCCAGCAGCCAAGACAGGGGGTGGAGTGAAGCTTTCTTT. Translation gives CASSQDRGWSEAFF. The chain links TRBV3-1 to TRBJ1-1, with 7 bases aligning to TRBD1. Trimming cost V 0 bases and J 7 bases; bases outside gene matches: 5. Germline V lookup: CDR1 LGHDT, CDR2 YNNKEL (reference sequence). The CDR3 has 14 amino acids.

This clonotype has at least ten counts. CDR3 bases: TGTGCCAGCAGCAAAGGGTCTTGGCGGGGGGACAATGAGCAGTTCTTC. Translated: CASSKGSWRGDNEQFF. V is TRBV7-3 and J is TRBJ2-1, with 8 bases lining up with TRBD2. The germline CDR1 and CDR2 sequences are SGHTA and FQGTGA. V lost 5 bases and J lost 5; bases outside the gene matches: 11. This CDR3 spans 16 amino acids.

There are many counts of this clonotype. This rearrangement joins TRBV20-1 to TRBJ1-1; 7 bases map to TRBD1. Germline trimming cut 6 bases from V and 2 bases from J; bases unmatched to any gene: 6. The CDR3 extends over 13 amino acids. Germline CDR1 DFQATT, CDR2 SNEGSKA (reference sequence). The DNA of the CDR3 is TGCAGTGCGAACAGGGGCCCCAACACTGAAGCTTTCTTT. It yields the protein CSANRGPNTEAFF.

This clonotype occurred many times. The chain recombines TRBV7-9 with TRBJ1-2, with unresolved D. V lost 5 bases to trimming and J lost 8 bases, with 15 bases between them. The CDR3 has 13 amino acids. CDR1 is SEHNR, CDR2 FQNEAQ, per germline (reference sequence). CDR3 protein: CASSPGGVRGYTF. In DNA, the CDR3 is TGTGCCAGCAGCCCGGGCGGGGTCCGAGGCTACACCTTC.

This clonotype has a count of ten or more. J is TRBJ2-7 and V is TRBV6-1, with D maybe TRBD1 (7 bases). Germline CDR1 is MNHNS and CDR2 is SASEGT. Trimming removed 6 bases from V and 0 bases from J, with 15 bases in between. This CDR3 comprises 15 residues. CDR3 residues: CASRAGQSSSYEQYF. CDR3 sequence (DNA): TGTGCCAGCAGGGCGGGACAGTCAAGCTCCTACGAGCAGTACTTC.

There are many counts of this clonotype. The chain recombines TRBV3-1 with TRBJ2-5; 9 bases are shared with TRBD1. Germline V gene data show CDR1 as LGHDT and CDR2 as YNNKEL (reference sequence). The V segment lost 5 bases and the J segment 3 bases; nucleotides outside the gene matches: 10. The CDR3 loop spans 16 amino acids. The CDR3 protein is CASSMQGTGKEETQYF. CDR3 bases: TGTGCCAGCAGCATGCAAGGGACAGGGAAAGAAGAGACCCAGTACTTC.

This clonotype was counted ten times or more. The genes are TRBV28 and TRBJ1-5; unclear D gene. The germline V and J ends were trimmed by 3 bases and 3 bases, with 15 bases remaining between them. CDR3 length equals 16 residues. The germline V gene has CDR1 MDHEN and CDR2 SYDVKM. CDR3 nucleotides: TGTGCCAGCAGTTTCTCGGTCAGCACGCTCAATCAGCCCCAGCATTTT. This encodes CASSFSVSTLNQPQHF.

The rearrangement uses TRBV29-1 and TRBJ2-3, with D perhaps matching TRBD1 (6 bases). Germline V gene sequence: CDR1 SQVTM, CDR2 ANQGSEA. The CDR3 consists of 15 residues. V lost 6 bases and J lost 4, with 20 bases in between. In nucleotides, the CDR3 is TGCAGCGTCCGGCGACAGGATCTTTCTTCAGATACGCAGTATTTT. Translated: CSVRRQDLSSDTQYF.

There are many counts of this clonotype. CDR3 region: CASSRRRVGTDTQYF. As DNA, the CDR3 is TGTGCCAGCAGCCGAAGGAGGGTGGGCACAGATACGCAGTATTTT. The chain is built from TRBV7-8 and TRBJ2-3, with D possibly being TRBD2 (6 bases). Germline V lookup: CDR1 SGHVS, CDR2 FQNEAQ. The CDR3 is 15 amino acids. V lost 5 bases and J lost 1, with 13 bases in between.

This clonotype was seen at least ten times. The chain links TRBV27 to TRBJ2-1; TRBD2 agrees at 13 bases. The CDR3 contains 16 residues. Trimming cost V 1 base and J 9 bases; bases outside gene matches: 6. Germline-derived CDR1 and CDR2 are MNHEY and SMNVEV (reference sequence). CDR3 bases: TGTGCCAGCAGTTTATTCGGGACTAGCGGGACCGGTGAGCAGTTCTTC. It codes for CASSLFGTSGTGEQFF.

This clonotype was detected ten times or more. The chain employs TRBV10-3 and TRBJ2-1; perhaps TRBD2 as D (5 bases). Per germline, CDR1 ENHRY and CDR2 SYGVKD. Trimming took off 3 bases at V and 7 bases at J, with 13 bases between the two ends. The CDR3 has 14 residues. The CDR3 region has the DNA TGTGCCATCAGTGACGGGGTAGCGTGGAATGAGCAGTTCTTC. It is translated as CAISDGVAWNEQFF.

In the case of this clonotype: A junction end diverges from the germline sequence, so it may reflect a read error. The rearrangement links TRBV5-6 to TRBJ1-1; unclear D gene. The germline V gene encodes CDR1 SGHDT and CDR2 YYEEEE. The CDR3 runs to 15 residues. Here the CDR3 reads CASSLAPYMNTEAFF. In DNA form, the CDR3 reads TGTGCCAGCAGCTTGGCCCCTTACATGAACACTGAAGCTTTCTTC.

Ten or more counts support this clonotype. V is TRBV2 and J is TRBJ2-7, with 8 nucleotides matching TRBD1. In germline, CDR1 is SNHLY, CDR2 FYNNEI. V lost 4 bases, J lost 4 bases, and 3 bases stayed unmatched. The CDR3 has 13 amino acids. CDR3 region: CASSAGGRYEQYV. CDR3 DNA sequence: TGTGCCAGCAGTGCAGGGGGCAGGTACGAGCAGTACGTC.

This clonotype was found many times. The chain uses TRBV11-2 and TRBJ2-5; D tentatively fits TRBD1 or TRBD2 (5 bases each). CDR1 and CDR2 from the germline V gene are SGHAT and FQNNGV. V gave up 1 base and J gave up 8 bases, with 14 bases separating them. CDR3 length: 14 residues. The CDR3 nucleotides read TGTGCCAGCAGCTTAGCCCTGTCAGGGAGTACCCAGTACTTC. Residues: CASSLALSGSTQYF.

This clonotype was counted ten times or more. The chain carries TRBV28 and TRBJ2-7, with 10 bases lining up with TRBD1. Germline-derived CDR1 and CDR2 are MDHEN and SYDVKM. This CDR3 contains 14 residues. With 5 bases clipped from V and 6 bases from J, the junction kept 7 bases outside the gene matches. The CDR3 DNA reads TGTGCCAGCAGTCCAGTGGACAGGGGGGGCGAGCAGTACGTC. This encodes CASSPVDRGGEQYV.

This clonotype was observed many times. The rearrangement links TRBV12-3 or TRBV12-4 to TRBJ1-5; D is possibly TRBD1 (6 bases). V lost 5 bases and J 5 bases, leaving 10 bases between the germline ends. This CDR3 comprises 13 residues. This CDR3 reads CASSLSGDQPQHF. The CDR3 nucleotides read TGTGCCAGCAGTCTCTCAGGGGATCAGCCCCAGCATTTT.

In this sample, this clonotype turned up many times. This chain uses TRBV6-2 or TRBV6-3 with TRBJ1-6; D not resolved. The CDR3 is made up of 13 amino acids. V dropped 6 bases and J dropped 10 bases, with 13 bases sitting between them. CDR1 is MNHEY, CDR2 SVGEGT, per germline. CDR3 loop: CASRTTTESPLHF. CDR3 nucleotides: TGTGCCAGCAGGACCACGACGGAGTCACCCCTCCACTTT.

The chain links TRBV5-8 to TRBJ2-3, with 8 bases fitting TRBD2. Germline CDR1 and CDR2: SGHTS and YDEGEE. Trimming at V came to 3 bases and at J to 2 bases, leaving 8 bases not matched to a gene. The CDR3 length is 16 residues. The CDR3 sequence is CASSSGASGYTDTQYF. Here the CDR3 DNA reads TGTGCCAGCAGCTCGGGGGCTAGCGGGTACACAGATACGCAGTATTTT.